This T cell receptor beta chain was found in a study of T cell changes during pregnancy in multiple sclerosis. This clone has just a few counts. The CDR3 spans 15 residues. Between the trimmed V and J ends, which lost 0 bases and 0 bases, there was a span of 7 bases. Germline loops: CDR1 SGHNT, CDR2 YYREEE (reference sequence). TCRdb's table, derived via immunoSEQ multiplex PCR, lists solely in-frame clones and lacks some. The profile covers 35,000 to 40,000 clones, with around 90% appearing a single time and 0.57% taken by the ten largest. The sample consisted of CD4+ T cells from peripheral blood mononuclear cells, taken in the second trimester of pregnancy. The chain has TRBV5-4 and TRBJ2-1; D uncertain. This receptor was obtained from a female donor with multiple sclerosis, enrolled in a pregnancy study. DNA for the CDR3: TGTGCCAGCAGCTTGGAGCCAAGCTCCTACAATGAGCAGTTCTTC. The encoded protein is CASSLEPSSYNEQFF.